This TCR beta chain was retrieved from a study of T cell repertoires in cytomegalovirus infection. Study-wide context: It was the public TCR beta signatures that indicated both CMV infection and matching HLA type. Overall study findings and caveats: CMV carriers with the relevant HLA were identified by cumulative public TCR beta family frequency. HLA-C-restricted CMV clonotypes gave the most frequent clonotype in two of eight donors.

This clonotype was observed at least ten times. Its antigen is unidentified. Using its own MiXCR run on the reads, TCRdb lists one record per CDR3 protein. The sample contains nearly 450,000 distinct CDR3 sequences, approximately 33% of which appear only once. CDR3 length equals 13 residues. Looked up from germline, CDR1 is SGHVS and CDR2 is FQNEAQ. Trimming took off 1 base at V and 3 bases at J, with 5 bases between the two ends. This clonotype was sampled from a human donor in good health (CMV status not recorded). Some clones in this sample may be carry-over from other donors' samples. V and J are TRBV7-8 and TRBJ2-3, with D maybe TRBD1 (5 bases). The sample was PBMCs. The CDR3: CASSLGQTDTQYF. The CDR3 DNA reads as TGTGCCAGCAGCTTAGGACAGACAGATACGCAGTATTTT.